Below are 21 T cell receptor beta chains sequenced from a single sample in a study of blood T cell repertoires in COVID-19. Libraries were prepared by immunoSEQ multiplex PCR; TCRdb keeps only in-frame clonotypes and omits some of them. Of around 100,000 clones listed, roughly 90% are singletons. The material sequenced was peripheral blood. Every receptor here comes from a man in his fifties with active COVID-19.

V usage is TRBV2 and J usage is TRBJ2-5, with 8 positions matching TRBD1. Germline assignment: CDR1 SNHLY and CDR2 FYNNEI. Trimming at V came to 2 bases and at J to 5 bases, leaving 4 bases not matched to a gene. The CDR3 consists of 14 residues. CDR3 DNA: TGTGCCAGCAGTGAACGTCAGGGGGCGGAGACCCAGTACTTC. Translation gives CASSERQGAETQYF.

This clone was observed once. J is TRBJ1-2 and V is TRBV29-1; 8 bases are shared with TRBD1. Per germline, CDR1 SQVTM and CDR2 ANQGSEA. This CDR3 has 14 amino acids. V dropped 0 bases and J dropped 4; count of bases not matched to a gene: 4. The CDR3 DNA follows: TGCAGCGTTGAAGATCGACAGGGGTTCTATGGCTACACCTTC. Translated, it gives CSVEDRQGFYGYTF.

The chain carries TRBV14 and TRBJ2-1, with D possibly matching TRBD1 (6 bases). The germline V gene encodes CDR1 SGHDN and CDR2 FVKESK. Trimming took off 5 bases at V and 6 bases at J, with 11 bases between the two ends. This CDR3 region has 13 residues. The DNA for the CDR3 is TGTGCCAGCAGCACCCTGGACAGCAATGAGCAGTTCTTC. Translated, it gives CASSTLDSNEQFF.

The chain carries TRBV6-6 and TRBJ2-1; 8 bases are a match to TRBD2. CDR3 length: 17 amino acids. After removal of 6 bases from V and 0 bases from J, the junction contained 10 bases not matched to a gene. Per germline, CDR1 MNHNY and CDR2 SVGAGI (reference sequence). The CDR3 DNA reads as TGTGCCAGCAGCCGATCGGGGGGGTTAAGCTCCTACAATGAGCAGTTCTTC. Translated, it gives CASSRSGGLSSYNEQFF.

Concerning this clone: Distinct nucleotide sequences in the sample also encode this CDR3. This sequence joins TRBV18 and TRBJ1-1; D is uncertain. This CDR3 is built from 14 residues. Deletions cut 1 base from V and 2 bases from J, with 8 bases between. Germline lookup yields CDR1 KGHSH and CDR2 LQKENI. CDR3 region: CASSPQGVNTEAFF. CDR3 DNA: TGTGCCAGCTCACCACAAGGAGTTAACACTGAAGCTTTCTTT.

This chain connects TRBV7-9 to TRBJ1-1; perhaps TRBD1 as D (5 bases). This CDR3 contains 13 residues. V lost 6 bases, J lost 0 bases, and 8 bases lay in between. Looked up from germline, CDR1 is SEHNR and CDR2 is FQNEAQ (reference sequence). CDR3 coding DNA: TGTGCCAGCAGGGGGGACTTGAACACTGAAGCTTTCTTT. It translates to CASRGDLNTEAFF.

The chain employs TRBV6-2 or TRBV6-3 and TRBJ2-1; 11 bases agree with TRBD2. J was trimmed by 2 bases and V by 1 base; bases with no gene match: 1. Looked up from germline, CDR1 is MNHEY and CDR2 is SVGEGT. The CDR3 totals 16 residues. The CDR3 is CASSYFSGGAYNEQFF. The CDR3, as DNA: TGTGCCAGCAGTTACTTTAGCGGGGGGGCCTACAATGAGCAGTTCTTC.

This rearrangement joins TRBV24-1 to TRBJ2-1; 9 bases align to TRBD2. J was trimmed by 0 bases and V by 6 bases; bases with no gene match: 14. Germline V gene data show CDR1 as KGHDR and CDR2 as SFDVKD. This CDR3 spans 19 amino acids. CDR3 protein: CATSKSAGGGHPSYNEQFF. In DNA form, the CDR3 reads TGTGCCACCAGTAAATCCGCGGGGGGGGGCCACCCCTCCTACAATGAGCAGTTCTTC.

J is TRBJ2-7 and V is TRBV27; D may be TRBD1 (7 bases). Trimming stripped 5 bases from V and 0 bases from J, with 14 bases between. The CDR3 has 15 amino acids. Germline V lookup: CDR1 MNHEY, CDR2 SMNVEV (reference sequence). The CDR3 is CASSAAGGSSYEQYF. The CDR3 coding sequence is TGTGCCAGCAGTGCCGCAGGGGGGTCCTCCTACGAGCAGTACTTC.

This chain connects TRBV4-1 to TRBJ2-4; a weak D match, TRBD2 (6 bases). The CDR3 totals 17 residues. Trimming took off 1 base at V and 8 bases at J, with 21 bases between the two ends. Germline-derived CDR1 and CDR2 are MGHRA and YSYEKL. CDR3 in amino acids: CASSQVRGRESGDIQYF. The CDR3 DNA follows: TGCGCCAGCAGCCAAGTTCGCGGGCGCGAATCGGGGGACATTCAGTACTTC.

This chain links TRBV10-1 with TRBJ1-1; tentative D call: TRBD1 (5 bases). This CDR3 region has 13 residues. V lost 2 bases and J lost 11, with 15 bases in between. CDR1 and CDR2 from the germline V gene are WNHNN and SYGVQD (reference sequence). The CDR3 bases are TGCGCCAGCAGTGAGACCGCGGGGGATGGGGCTTTCTTT. This gives the protein CASSETAGDGAFF.

The CDR3 reads CASRLEGQGDAFF. The CDR3 coding sequence is TGTGCAAGTCGCTTAGAGGGGCAGGGTGATGCTTTCTTT. The chain has TRBV12-2 and TRBJ1-1; whether TRBD1, the table's D call, matches the DNA was not checked. TRBV12-2 is a pseudogene locus. The CDR3 spans 13 residues.

The chain couples TRBV5-8 to TRBJ2-7, with TRBD2 matching 7 bases. Germline trimming cut 2 bases from V and 1 base from J; bases unmatched to any gene: 6. The CDR3 is 15 amino acids. Germline values: CDR1 SGHTS, CDR2 YDEGEE. In DNA form, the CDR3 reads TGTGCCAGCAGCTTTTTGTGGCGGGGGTCCTACGAGCAGTACGTC. Its translation is CASSFLWRGSYEQYV.

This chain uses TRBV15 with TRBJ1-2; D remains unclear. The CDR3 covers 16 residues. In germline, CDR1 is LNHNV, CDR2 YYDKDF (reference sequence). V was cut by 2 bases and J by 2 bases, with 15 bases left in between. CDR3 sequence reads: CATSRIIDTRNYGYTF. CDR3 bases: TGTGCCACCAGCAGAATCATTGACACTCGGAACTATGGCTACACCTTC.

The V gene is TRBV10-1, the J gene TRBJ2-5; weak D call: TRBD1 (6 bases). Germline V gene sequence: CDR1 WNHNN, CDR2 SYGVQD (reference sequence). The length of the CDR3 is 14 residues. The V end was cut by 2 bases, the J end by 3 bases, with 10 bases between. The chain's CDR3 is CASSEGEGEETQYF. CDR3 DNA: TGCGCCAGCAGTGAGGGCGAGGGGGAAGAGACCCAGTACTTC.

The chain employs TRBV13 and TRBJ2-7; 9 nucleotides match TRBD1. CDR3 size: 16 residues. The germline gives CDR1 PRHDT, CDR2 FYEKMQ (reference sequence). Unmatched junction bases numbered 10, after V lost 5 bases and J lost 2 bases. CDR3 sequence: CASSTLRQGGPYEQYV. DNA of the CDR3: TGTGCCAGCAGCACCCTCCGACAGGGGGGCCCCTACGAGCAGTACGTC.

The gene calls are TRBV6-6 and TRBJ2-7; TRBD1 agrees at 7 bases. CDR3 length equals 14 residues. After removal of 2 bases from V and 4 bases from J, the junction contained 5 bases not matched to a gene. Germline V gene lookup returns CDR1 MNHNY and CDR2 SVGAGI (reference sequence). CDR3 DNA: TGTGCCAGCAGTTACGGGCAGGGGGTGTACGAGCAGTACGTC. This sequence encodes CASSYGQGVYEQYV.

The chain links TRBV27 to TRBJ1-2; maybe TRBD1 (6 bases). Germline V gene data show CDR1 as MNHEY and CDR2 as SMNVEV (reference sequence). CDR3 size: 14 residues. V lost 5 bases and J 6 bases, leaving 16 bases between the germline ends. The DNA for the CDR3 is TGTGCCAGCAGTCCCTCGGGACAAACGAATGGCTACACCTTC. Protein: CASSPSGQTNGYTF.

For the CDR3, the DNA is TGTGCCAGCAGCGCAGGCACTGACCGATATGGCTACACCTTC. Residues: CASSAGTDRYGYTF. The rearrangement uses TRBV11-1 and TRBJ1-2; the D is unclear. CDR1 and CDR2 from the germline V gene are SGHAT and FQDESV (reference sequence). V gave up 5 bases and J gave up 5 bases, with 15 bases separating them. CDR3 length equals 14 residues.

This chain connects TRBV6-5 to TRBJ1-5; D unresolved. Per germline, CDR1 MNHEY and CDR2 SVGAGI. V was shortened by 6 bases and J by 2 bases, with 8 bases between the two germline ends. This CDR3 is built from 13 residues. The DNA of the CDR3 is TGTGCCAGCAGGGAGGATCGCAATCAGCCCCAGCATTTT. It translates to CASREDRNQPQHF.

This sequence joins TRBV6-2 or TRBV6-3 and TRBJ2-7; D might be TRBD2 (5 bases). The V end lost 0 bases, the J end lost 7 bases, and 13 bases lay between the germline ends. CDR3 length: 14 amino acids. In germline, CDR1 is MNHEY, CDR2 SVGEGT. In DNA form, the CDR3 reads TGTGCCAGCAGTTACTCTCTAGACCGCGGGGAGCAGTACTTC. It is translated as CASSYSLDRGEQYF.